These T cell receptor beta chains were read from a single sample in a study of naive and memory T cell subsets. MiXCR, run by TCRdb on the 5' RACE reads, gives a single entry per CDR3 protein. The repertoire consists of roughly 48,000 distinct CDR3 sequences, with around 4.7% occurring once and the leading ten covering 0.75% to 0.9%. These TCRs come from a female donor in good health. Both conserved end residues are part of each CDR3. D genes are given only for firm matches. Part of the rows lack a size; the others show once, few, many or a class for expanded clones.

J gene: TRBJ1-2; V gene: TRBV6-6; D gene: TRBD1; clone size: many; CDR3 DNA: TGTGCCAGCAGTTACCCTCAGGGGGAGGGGGGCTACACCTTC; CDR3 protein: CASSYPQGEGGYTF
J gene: TRBJ2-3; V gene: TRBV27; D gene: NA; clone size: many; CDR3 DNA: TGTGCCAGCAGGCGGGACAGAAGCACAGATACGCAGTATTTT; CDR3 protein: CASRRDRSTDTQYF
J gene: TRBJ1-5; V gene: TRBV20-1; D gene: NA; clone size: many; CDR3 DNA: TGCAGTGCTACCCCGGAACCGTTCTATCAGCCCCAGCATTTT; CDR3 protein: CSATPEPFYQPQHF
J gene: TRBJ2-5; V gene: TRBV5-1; D gene: NA; clone size: many; CDR3 DNA: TGCGCCAGCAGCTTGGCCATTAAAAAAGAGACCCAGTACTTC; CDR3 protein: CASSLAIKKETQYF
J gene: TRBJ2-7; V gene: TRBV5-4; D gene: TRBD2; clone size: many; CDR3 DNA: TGTGCCAGCAGCCCACCCGGACTAGCGGGAGACAACGAGCAGTACTTC; CDR3 protein: CASSPPGLAGDNEQYF
J gene: TRBJ2-6; V gene: TRBV25-1; D gene: TRBD1; clone size: many; CDR3 DNA: TGTGCCAGCAGCCTCCGGGACAGGTCCTTTGGGGCCAACGTCCTGACTTTC; CDR3 protein: CASSLRDRSFGANVLTF
J gene: TRBJ2-4; V gene: TRBV28; D gene: TRBD2; clone size: NA; CDR3 DNA: TGTGCCATAAAAGGGAGGGGAGGAAACATTCAGTACTTC; CDR3 protein: CAIKGRGGNIQYF
J gene: TRBJ1-1; V gene: TRBV25-1; D gene: NA; clone size: many; CDR3 DNA: TGTGCCAGCAGTGAAAGACTGGGGAAGAACACTGAAGCTTTCTTT; CDR3 protein: CASSERLGKNTEAFF
J gene: TRBJ2-7; V gene: TRBV28; D gene: TRBD2; clone size: many; CDR3 DNA: TGTGCCAGCCTGACTAGCGGGAGGAGCGAGCAGTACTTC; CDR3 protein: CASLTSGRSEQYF
J gene: TRBJ1-2; V gene: TRBV7-2; D gene: NA; clone size: NA; CDR3 DNA: TGTGCCAGCGGTAGTACCAATGGCTACACCTTC; CDR3 protein: CASGSTNGYTF
J gene: TRBJ2-1; V gene: TRBV20-1; D gene: TRBD2; clone size: many; CDR3 DNA: TGCAGTGCTCGGGAGGGGTCGGGAGGATACAATGAGCAGTTCTTC; CDR3 protein: CSAREGSGGYNEQFF
J gene: TRBJ2-5; V gene: TRBV5-1; D gene: NA; clone size: many; CDR3 DNA: TGCGCCAGCAGGGCTAGCGCAAAAGAGACCCAGTACTTC; CDR3 protein: CASRASAKETQYF
J gene: TRBJ1-1; V gene: TRBV11-2; D gene: NA; clone size: many; CDR3 DNA: TGTGCCAGCAGCTCGGGGGGGGATGGGACTGAAGCTTTCTTT; CDR3 protein: CASSSGGDGTEAFF
J gene: TRBJ1-1; V gene: TRBV20-1; D gene: NA; clone size: many; CDR3 DNA: TGCAGTGCTAGAGATCAGGGGCAGGGTGGGACTGAAGCTTTCTTT; CDR3 protein: CSARDQGQGGTEAFF
J gene: TRBJ2-3; V gene: TRBV7-2; D gene: NA; clone size: many; CDR3 DNA: TGTGCCAGCGGGAGCACAGATACGCAGTATTTT; CDR3 protein: CASGSTDTQYF
J gene: TRBJ2-7; V gene: TRBV5-1; D gene: NA; clone size: many; CDR3 DNA: TGCGCCAGCAGCTTGGCTAGACGGCAACCCTCCTACGAGCAGTACTTC; CDR3 protein: CASSLARRQPSYEQYF
J gene: TRBJ2-7; V gene: TRBV3-1; D gene: NA; clone size: many; CDR3 DNA: TGTGCCAGCAGCCCGGGACCTACCTACGAGCAGTACTTC; CDR3 protein: CASSPGPTYEQYF
J gene: TRBJ2-7; V gene: TRBV5-1; D gene: NA; clone size: many; CDR3 DNA: TGCGCCAGCAGCACCGGGCCACCCTACGAGCAGTACTTC; CDR3 protein: CASSTGPPYEQYF
J gene: TRBJ1-5; V gene: TRBV7-2; D gene: NA; clone size: many; CDR3 DNA: TGTGCCAGCAGCTTAATACAGAATCAGCCCCAGCATTTT; CDR3 protein: CASSLIQNQPQHF
J gene: TRBJ2-2; V gene: TRBV28; D gene: NA; clone size: many; CDR3 DNA: TGTGCCAGCAGGGGATATGCGACCGGGATCACCGGGGAGCTGTTTTTT; CDR3 protein: CASRGYATGITGELFF
J gene: TRBJ2-3; V gene: TRBV28; D gene: TRBD2; clone size: many; CDR3 DNA: TGTGCCAGCAGTTTGGATTCCACCTTGGGACTAGCGGGAGATGGGAGCACGCAGTATTTT; CDR3 protein: CASSLDSTLGLAGDGSTQYF
J gene: TRBJ1-4; V gene: TRBV6-1; D gene: NA; clone size: NA; CDR3 DNA: TGTGCCAGCAGTGAAGCGAGTGGTGCCGAAAAACTGTTTTTT; CDR3 protein: CASSEASGAEKLFF
J gene: TRBJ2-7; V gene: TRBV11-2; D gene: TRBD2; clone size: many; CDR3 DNA: TGTGCCAGCAGCTTGAACGGGAGGCCCGAGCAGTACTTC; CDR3 protein: CASSLNGRPEQYF
J gene: TRBJ1-1; V gene: TRBV20-1; D gene: NA; clone size: many; CDR3 DNA: TGCAGCGTCCGGGACGGAGCGAACACTGAAGCTTTCTTT; CDR3 protein: CSVRDGANTEAFF
J gene: TRBJ1-4; V gene: TRBV29-1; D gene: NA; clone size: few; CDR3 DNA: TGCAGCGTTCTAGGGGGAATTGGGGAAAAACTGTTTTTT; CDR3 protein: CSVLGGIGEKLFF
J gene: TRBJ2-7; V gene: TRBV7-2; D gene: NA; clone size: few; CDR3 DNA: TGTGCCAGCAGCCAGAAGTACGAGCAGTACTTC; CDR3 protein: CASSQKYEQYF
J gene: TRBJ2-6; V gene: TRBV18; D gene: NA; clone size: NA; CDR3 DNA: TGTGCCAGCTCACCTTTGGGACTCTCTGGGGCCAACGTCCTGACTTTC; CDR3 protein: CASSPLGLSGANVLTF
J gene: TRBJ2-1; V gene: TRBV12-3/TRBV12-4; D gene: NA; clone size: many; CDR3 DNA: TGTGCCAGTCTATCGACGGGACCCACCAATCGCAATGAGCAGTTCTTC; CDR3 protein: CASLSTGPTNRNEQFF
J gene: TRBJ2-5; V gene: TRBV29-1; D gene: TRBD2; clone size: many; CDR3 DNA: TGCAGCGTTGACGAAGCTAGCGGGGGGGAGACCCAGTACTTC; CDR3 protein: CSVDEASGGETQYF